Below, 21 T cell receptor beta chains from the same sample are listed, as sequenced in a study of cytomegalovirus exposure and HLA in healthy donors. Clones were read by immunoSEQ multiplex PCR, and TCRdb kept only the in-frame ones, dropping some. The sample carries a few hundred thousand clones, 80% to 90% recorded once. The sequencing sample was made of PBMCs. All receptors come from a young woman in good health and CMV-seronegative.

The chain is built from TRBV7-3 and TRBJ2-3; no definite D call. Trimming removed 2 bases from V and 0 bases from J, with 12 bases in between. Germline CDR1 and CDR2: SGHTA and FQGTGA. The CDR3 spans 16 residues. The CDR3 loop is CASSLQAQTSTDTQYF. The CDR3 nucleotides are TGTGCCAGCAGCTTACAGGCCCAAACTAGCACAGATACGCAGTATTTT.

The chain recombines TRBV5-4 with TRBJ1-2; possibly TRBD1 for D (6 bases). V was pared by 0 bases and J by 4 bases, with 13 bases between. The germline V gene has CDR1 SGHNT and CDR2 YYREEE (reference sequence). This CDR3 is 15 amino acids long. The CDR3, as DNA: TGTGCCAGCAGCTTGGGGGGGCCTGGCAGCTATGGCTACACCTTC. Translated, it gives CASSLGGPGSYGYTF.

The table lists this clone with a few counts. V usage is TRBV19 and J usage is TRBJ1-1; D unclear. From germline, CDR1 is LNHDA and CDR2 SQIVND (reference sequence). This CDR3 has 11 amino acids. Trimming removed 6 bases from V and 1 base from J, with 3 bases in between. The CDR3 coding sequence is TGTGCCAGTAGACAGAACACTGAAGCTTTCTTT. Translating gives CASRQNTEAFF.

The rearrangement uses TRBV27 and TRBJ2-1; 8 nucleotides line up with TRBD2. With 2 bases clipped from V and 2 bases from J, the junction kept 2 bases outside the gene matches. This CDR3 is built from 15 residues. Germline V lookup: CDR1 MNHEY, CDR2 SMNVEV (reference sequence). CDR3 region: CASSLAGGTYNEQFF. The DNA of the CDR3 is TGTGCCAGCAGTTTAGCGGGGGGTACCTACAATGAGCAGTTCTTC.

The CDR3 bases are TGTGCCAGTAGTGGACTAGCGGGGGTAGGCGAGCAGTACTTC. Encoded protein: CASSGLAGVGEQYF. The chain carries TRBV19 and TRBJ2-7; 13 nucleotides align to TRBD2. CDR1 is LNHDA, CDR2 SQIVND, per germline (reference sequence). The CDR3 sequence is 14 residues long. V lost 5 bases, J lost 6 bases, and 4 bases stayed unmatched.

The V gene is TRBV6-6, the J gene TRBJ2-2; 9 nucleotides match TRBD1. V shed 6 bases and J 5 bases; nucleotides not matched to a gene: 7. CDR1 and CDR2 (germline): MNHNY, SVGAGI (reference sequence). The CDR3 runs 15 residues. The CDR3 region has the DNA TGTGCCAGCAGCACGGGACAGGGCCGAACCGGGGAGCTGTTTTTT. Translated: CASSTGQGRTGELFF.

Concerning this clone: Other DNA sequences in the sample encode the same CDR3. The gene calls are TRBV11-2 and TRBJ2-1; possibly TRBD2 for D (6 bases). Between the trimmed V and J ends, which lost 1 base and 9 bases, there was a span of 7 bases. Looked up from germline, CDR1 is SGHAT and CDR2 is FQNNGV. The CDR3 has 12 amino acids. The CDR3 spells CASSLVSGEQFF. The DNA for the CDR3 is TGTGCCAGCAGCTTAGTTAGCGGTGAGCAGTTCTTC.

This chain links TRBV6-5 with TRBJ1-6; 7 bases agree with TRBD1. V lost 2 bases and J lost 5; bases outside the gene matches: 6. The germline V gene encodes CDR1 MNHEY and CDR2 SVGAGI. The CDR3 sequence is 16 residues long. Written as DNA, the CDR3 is TGTGCCAGCAGTTACGCGACAGGGACGGATAATTCACCCCTCCACTTT. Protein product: CASSYATGTDNSPLHF.

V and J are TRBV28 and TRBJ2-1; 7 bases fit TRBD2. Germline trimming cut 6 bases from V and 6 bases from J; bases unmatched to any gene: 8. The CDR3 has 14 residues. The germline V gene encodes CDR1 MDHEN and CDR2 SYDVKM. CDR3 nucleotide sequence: TGTGCCAGCAGGATAGCGGGTGCAATCAATGAGCAGTTCTTC. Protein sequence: CASRIAGAINEQFF.

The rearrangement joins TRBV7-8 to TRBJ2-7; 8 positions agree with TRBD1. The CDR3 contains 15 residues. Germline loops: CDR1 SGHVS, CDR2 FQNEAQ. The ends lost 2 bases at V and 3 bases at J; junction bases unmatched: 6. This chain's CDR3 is CASSLLTGGVYEQYF. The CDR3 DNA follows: TGTGCCAGCAGCTTACTAACAGGGGGTGTCTACGAGCAGTACTTC.

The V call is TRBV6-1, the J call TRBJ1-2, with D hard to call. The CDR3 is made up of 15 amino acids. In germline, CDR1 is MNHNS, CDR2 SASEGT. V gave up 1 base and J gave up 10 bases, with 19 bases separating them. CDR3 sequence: CASSEVFGSIDDYTF. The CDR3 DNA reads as TGTGCCAGCAGTGAAGTCTTCGGGTCGATCGACGACTACACCTTC.

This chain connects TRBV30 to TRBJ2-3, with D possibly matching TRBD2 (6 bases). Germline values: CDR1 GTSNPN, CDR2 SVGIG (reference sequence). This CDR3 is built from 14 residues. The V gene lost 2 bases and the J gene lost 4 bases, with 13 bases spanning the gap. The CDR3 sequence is CAWSPTSLADTQYF. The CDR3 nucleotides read TGTGCCTGGAGTCCGACTAGTCTCGCAGATACGCAGTATTTT.

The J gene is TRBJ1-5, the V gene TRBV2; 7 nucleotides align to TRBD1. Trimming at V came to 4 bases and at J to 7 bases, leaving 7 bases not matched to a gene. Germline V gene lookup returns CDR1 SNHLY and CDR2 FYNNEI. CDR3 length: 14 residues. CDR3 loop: CASSVQGSRQPQHF. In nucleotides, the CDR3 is TGTGCCAGCAGTGTACAGGGGTCAAGACAGCCCCAGCATTTT. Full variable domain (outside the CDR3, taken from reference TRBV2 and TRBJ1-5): EPEVTQTPSHQVTQMGQEVILRCVPISNHLYFYWYRQILGQKVEFLVSFYNNEISEKSEIFDDQFSVERPDGSNFTLKIRSTKLEDSAMYFCASSVQGSRQPQHFGDGTRLSIL.

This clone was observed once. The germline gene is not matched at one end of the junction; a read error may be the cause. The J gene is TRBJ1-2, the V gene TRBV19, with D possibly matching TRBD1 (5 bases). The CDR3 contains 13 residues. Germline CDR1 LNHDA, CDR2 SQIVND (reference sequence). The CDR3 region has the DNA TGTGCCAGTAGTAGACCAGGGATCACGAAGCTCCAGTTC. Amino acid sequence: CASSRPGITKLQF.

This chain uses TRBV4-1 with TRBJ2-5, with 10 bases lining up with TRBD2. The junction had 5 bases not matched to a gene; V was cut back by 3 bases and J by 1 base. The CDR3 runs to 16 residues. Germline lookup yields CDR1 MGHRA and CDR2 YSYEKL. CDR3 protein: CASSQNSGGPQETQYF. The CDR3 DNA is TGCGCCAGCAGCCAGAATAGCGGGGGGCCCCAAGAGACCCAGTACTTC.

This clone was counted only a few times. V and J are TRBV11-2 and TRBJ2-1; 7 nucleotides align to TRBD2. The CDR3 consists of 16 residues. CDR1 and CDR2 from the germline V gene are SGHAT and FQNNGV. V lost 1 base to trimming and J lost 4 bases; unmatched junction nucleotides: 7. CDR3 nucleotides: TGTGCCAGCAGCTTAGTCCGTAGCGGGCAATACAATGAGCAGTTCTTC. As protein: CASSLVRSGQYNEQFF.

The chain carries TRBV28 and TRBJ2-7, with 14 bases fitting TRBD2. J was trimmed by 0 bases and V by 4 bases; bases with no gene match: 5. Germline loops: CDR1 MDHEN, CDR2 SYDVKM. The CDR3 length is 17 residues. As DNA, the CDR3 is TGTGCCAGCAGTTCCGGGACTAGCGGGAGAATCTCCTACGAGCAGTACTTC. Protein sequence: CASSSGTSGRISYEQYF.

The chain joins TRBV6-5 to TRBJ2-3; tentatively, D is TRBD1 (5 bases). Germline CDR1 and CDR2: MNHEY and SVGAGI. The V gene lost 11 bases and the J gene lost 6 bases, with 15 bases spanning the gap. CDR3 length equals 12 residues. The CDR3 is CAAGPYRDTQYF. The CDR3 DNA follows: TGTGCCGCAGGGCCTTACCGGGATACGCAGTATTTT.

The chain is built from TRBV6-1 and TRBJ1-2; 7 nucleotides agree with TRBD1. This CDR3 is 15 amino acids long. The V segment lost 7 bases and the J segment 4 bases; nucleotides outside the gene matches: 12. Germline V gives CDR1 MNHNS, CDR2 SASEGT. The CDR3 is CASTLLPAGGYGYTF. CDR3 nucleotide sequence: TGTGCCAGCACCCTCCTACCGGCAGGGGGCTATGGCTACACCTTC.

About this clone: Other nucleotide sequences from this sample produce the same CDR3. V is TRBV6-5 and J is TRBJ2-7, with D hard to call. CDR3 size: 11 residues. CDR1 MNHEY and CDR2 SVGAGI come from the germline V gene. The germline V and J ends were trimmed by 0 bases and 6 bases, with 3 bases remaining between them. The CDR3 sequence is CASSYSSEQYF. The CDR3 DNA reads TGTGCCAGCAGTTACTCTAGCGAGCAGTACTTC.

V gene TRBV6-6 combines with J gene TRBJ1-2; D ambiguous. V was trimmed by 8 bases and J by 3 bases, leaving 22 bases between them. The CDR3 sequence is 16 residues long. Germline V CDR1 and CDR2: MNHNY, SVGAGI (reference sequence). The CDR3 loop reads CASSISGWTGYYGYTF. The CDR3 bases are TGTGCCAGCTCAATTTCCGGTTGGACGGGATACTATGGCTACACCTTC.